This T cell receptor beta chain is drawn from a study of OX40 agonist ivuxolimab in advanced cancers. Overall study context: At doses from 0.01 to 10 mg/kg, patients were given intravenous ivuxolimab every 2 weeks. Findings and caveats of the study: There was clonal expansion of CD4+ and CD8+ blood T cells by week 6 at 0.1 to 3.0 mg/kg. Expanded clones tended on average to be more numerous among CD8+ T cells than CD4+.

This clone came up a few times. Its antigen remains unidentified. Patients with a history of autoimmune disease or on systemic immunosuppression were excluded. The CDR3 has 17 amino acids. Trimming took off 0 bases at V and 6 bases at J, with 16 bases between the two ends. CDR1 and CDR2 (germline): SGHRS, YFSETQ. TCRdb's copy holds only in-frame clones and misses some; the assay was immunoSEQ multiplex PCR. The profile shows 50,000 or so clones, 60% to 80% of them singletons. The chain joins TRBV5-1 to TRBJ1-6, with no clear D. The sequenced sample was CD4+ or CD8+ T cells sorted from blood, obtained in a trial of the OX40 agonist ivuxolimab. This clonotype was sampled from an adult with an advanced solid tumor such as melanoma, head and neck, liver or kidney cancer. CDR3: CASSLAGQRVSNSPLHF. Written as DNA, the CDR3 is TGCGCCAGCAGCTTGGCGGGTCAAAGGGTGAGTAATTCACCCCTCCACTTT.